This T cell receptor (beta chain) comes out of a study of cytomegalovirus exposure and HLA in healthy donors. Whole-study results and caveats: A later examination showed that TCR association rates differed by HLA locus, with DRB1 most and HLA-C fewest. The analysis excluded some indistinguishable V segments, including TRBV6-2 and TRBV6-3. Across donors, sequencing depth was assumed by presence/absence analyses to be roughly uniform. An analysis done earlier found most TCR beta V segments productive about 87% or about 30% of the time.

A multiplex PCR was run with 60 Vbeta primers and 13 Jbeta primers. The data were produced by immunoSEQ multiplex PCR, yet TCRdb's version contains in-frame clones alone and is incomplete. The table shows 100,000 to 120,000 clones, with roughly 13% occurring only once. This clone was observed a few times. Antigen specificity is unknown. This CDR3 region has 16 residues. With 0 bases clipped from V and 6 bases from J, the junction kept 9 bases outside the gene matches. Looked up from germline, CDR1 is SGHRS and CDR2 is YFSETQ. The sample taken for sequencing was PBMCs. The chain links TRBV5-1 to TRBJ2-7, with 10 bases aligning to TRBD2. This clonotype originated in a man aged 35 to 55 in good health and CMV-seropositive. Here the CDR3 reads CASSLGALAGAAEQYF. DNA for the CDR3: TGCGCCAGCAGCTTGGGGGCCCTAGCGGGAGCGGCCGAGCAGTACTTC.